Listed below are T cell receptor beta chains from one sample, sequenced in a study of post-analysis software for immune sequencing data. One entry per CDR3 protein, called by TCRdb with MiXCR from the PCR reads. The data show about 540,000 distinct CDR3 sequences, under 40% seen once. The material sequenced was blood. The source of these receptors is a girl aged 2-17 years with multiple sclerosis. The CDR3 runs from the conserved cysteine through the conserved F or W. Each record gives: D gene, clone size, J gene, V gene, CDR3 protein, CDR3 DNA. The D gene is left open where the match is weak. Where a row states a size, it is once, few, many or the class of an expanded clone; other rows omit it.

- | few | TRBJ1-6 | TRBV5-5 | CASSYPQGSPLHF | TGTGCCAGCAGTTACCCACAGGGATCACCCCTCCACTTT
TRBD2 | - | TRBJ2-3 | TRBV6-6 | CASSYSRGIGTDTQYF | TGTGCCAGCAGTTACTCGCGGGGGATCGGCACAGATACGCAGTATTTT
- | many | TRBJ1-5 | TRBV5-6 | CASSLWGPNQPQHF | TGTGCCAGCAGCTTATGGGGGCCCAATCAGCCCCAGCATTTT
TRBD2 | - | TRBJ2-1 | TRBV6-1 | CASQLADKQFF | TGTGCCAGCCAGCTAGCGGATAAGCAGTTCTTC
- | few | TRBJ2-1 | TRBV6-1 | CASSEEGGPWNEQFF | TGTGCCAGCAGTGAAGAAGGGGGGCCTTGGAATGAGCAGTTCTTC
TRBD2 | - | TRBJ2-5 | TRBV9 | CASSAGGGAGVVETQYF | TGTGCCAGCAGCGCCGGCGGAGGAGCGGGAGTCGTGGAGACCCAGTACTTC
TRBD2 | - | TRBJ2-7 | TRBV9 | CASSVVLAGMEDQYF | TGTGCCAGCAGCGTAGTCCTAGCGGGGATGGAAGACCAGTACTTC
TRBD2 | few | TRBJ2-5 | TRBV12-3/TRBV12-4 | CASSPSGGHQETQYF | TGTGCCAGCAGTCCTAGCGGGGGCCACCAAGAGACCCAGTACTTC
TRBD1 | few | TRBJ2-3 | TRBV15 | CATSRDDGQGGTDTQYF | TGTGCCACCAGCAGAGATGACGGACAGGGTGGCACAGATACGCAGTATTTT
- | - | TRBJ2-1 | TRBV12-3/TRBV12-4 | CASRQARSSYNEQFF | TGTGCCAGCAGACAAGCGAGGAGCTCCTACAATGAGCAGTTCTTC
- | - | TRBJ1-4 | TRBV27 | CASSPTYRYGEEEKLFF | TGTGCCAGCAGTCCCACCTACCGTTATGGGGAGGAGGAAAAACTGTTTTTT
TRBD1 | few | TRBJ2-7 | TRBV5-6 | CARDRGIAYEQYF | TGTGCCAGGGACAGGGGGATAGCCTACGAGCAGTACTTC
TRBD1 | - | TRBJ2-7 | TRBV12-3/TRBV12-4 | CTTSNPGGPRPYEQYF | TGTACCACCTCTAATCCAGGGGGACCGAGGCCCTACGAGCAGTACTTC
TRBD1 | - | TRBJ1-2 | TRBV6-6 | CASTRSPGQGSAGYTF | TGTGCCAGCACCCGGAGTCCGGGACAGGGGTCTGCTGGCTACACCTTC
- | few | TRBJ2-3 | TRBV20-1 | CSARDLESLVGYTDTQYF | TGCAGTGCTAGAGATCTAGAATCGCTAGTGGGGTACACAGATACGCAGTATTTT
- | - | TRBJ2-1 | TRBV7-2 | CASSLVGLYNEQFF | TGTGCCAGCAGCTTGGTGGGTTTGTACAATGAGCAGTTCTTC
- | - | TRBJ2-3 | TRBV20-1 | CSAPTGGRSAGDTQYF | TGCAGTGCGCCGACTGGGGGGAGGAGTGCGGGAGATACGCAGTATTTT
- | few | TRBJ2-1 | TRBV5-1 | CASSSRDSYNEQFF | TGCGCCAGCAGCTCGCGGGACTCCTACAATGAGCAGTTCTTC
TRBD2 | - | TRBJ2-3 | TRBV6-2/TRBV6-3 | CASSRGPSGDRYTQYF | TGTGCCAGCAGCCGCGGGCCTAGCGGGGATAGGTATACGCAGTATTTT
- | - | TRBJ2-3 | TRBV20-1 | CSASGDTQYF | TGCAGTGCTAGTGGGGACACGCAGTATTTT
TRBD1 | - | TRBJ1-3 | TRBV12-3/TRBV12-4 | CASSSTGGNGNTIYF | TGTGCCAGCAGTTCGACAGGGGGCAATGGAAACACCATATATTTT
- | - | TRBJ2-1 | TRBV27 | CASSFYGAGGGNEQFF | TGTGCCAGCAGTTTTTATGGGGCAGGAGGAGGCAATGAGCAGTTCTTC
TRBD1 | - | TRBJ1-2 | TRBV5-1 | CASSLEWQGDGYTF | TGCGCCAGCAGCTTAGAATGGCAGGGGGATGGCTACACCTTC
- | - | TRBJ2-3 | TRBV10-3 | CAISEGLETDTQYF | TGTGCCATCAGCGAAGGACTCGAGACAGATACGCAGTATTTT
- | few | TRBJ2-1 | TRBV7-2 | CASSLEARVGQFF | TGTGCCAGCAGCTTAGAGGCGCGGGTTGGGCAGTTCTTC
- | few | TRBJ2-7 | TRBV5-1 | CASRQSYEQYF | TGCGCCAGCAGACAGTCCTACGAGCAGTACTTC
TRBD1 | few | TRBJ1-5 | TRBV20-1 | CSARNPDRDHQPQHF | TGCAGTGCTAGAAACCCGGACAGGGACCATCAGCCCCAGCATTTT
- | - | TRBJ2-3 | TRBV29-1 | CSAGEAGRTDTQYF | TGCAGCGCTGGAGAGGCAGGGCGAACAGATACGCAGTATTTT
TRBD2 | - | TRBJ2-7 | TRBV20-1 | CSASITSGGAGEQYF | TGCAGTGCCTCAATTACTAGCGGGGGGGCCGGTGAGCAGTACTTC
- | - | TRBJ2-6 | TRBV3-1 | CASSRKGGGSYSGANVLTF | TGTGCCAGCAGCCGGAAAGGCGGAGGGTCTTATTCTGGGGCCAACGTCCTGACTTTC
TRBD2 | - | TRBJ2-7 | TRBV20-1 | CSASFDRSGGPRYEQYF | TGCAGTGCTAGTTTTGATCGTAGCGGGGGGCCGAGGTACGAGCAGTACTTC
- | few | TRBJ1-2 | TRBV7-3 | CASSPGVGAGYGYTF | TGTGCCAGCAGCCCAGGAGTGGGGGCGGGCTATGGCTACACCTTC
- | few | TRBJ2-2 | TRBV4-2 | CASSQDFRAGLNTGELFF | TGTGCCAGCAGCCAAGATTTTCGGGCAGGGCTGAACACCGGGGAGCTGTTTTTT